This T cell receptor beta chain was documented in a study of cytotoxic CD8 clonotypes in ibrutinib-treated CLL. CDR3 length: 13 residues. In germline, CDR1 is KGHSH, CDR2 LQKENI. The V segment lost 1 base and the J segment 10 bases; nucleotides outside the gene matches: 4. Clones were sequenced by immunoSEQ multiplex PCR, and TCRdb holds only the in-frame ones, with some missing. This sample has around 140,000 clones, with roughly 76% found just once. The chain uses TRBV18 and TRBJ2-1; 7 bases are shared with TRBD1. This clonotype was sampled from a human donor with chronic lymphocytic leukemia. Specimen: PBMCs, collected after 24 months of ibrutinib treatment. The CDR3 loop is CASSPLTGDEQFF. CDR3 coding DNA: TGTGCCAGCTCACCACTCACAGGGGACGAGCAGTTCTTC.